Below are 24 T cell receptor beta chains sequenced from a single sample in a study of shared clonotypes between healthy human individuals. It was CD45RO-negative cells, positively selected for CCR7, that made up naive CD8 cells, with terminally differentiated effector memory CD45RA+ cells excluded. Here immunoSEQ multiplex PCR was the method, and the copy in TCRdb shows in-frame clones only, minus some. In the table there are around 2.1 million clones, approximately 94% of which are singletons. Sequencing used naive CD8+ T cells from PBMCs. These receptors were collected from a man younger than 35 in good health. Some clones in this sample may be carry-over from other donors' samples.

The rearrangement uses TRBV5-8 and TRBJ2-5, with D perhaps matching TRBD2 (5 bases). CDR1 and CDR2 (germline): SGHTS, YDEGEE. The CDR3 length is 14 residues. V was cut by 3 bases and J by 5 bases, with 14 bases left in between. CDR3 nucleotide sequence: TGTGCCAGCAGCTCGCGGACGGGGAAGGAGACCCAGTACTTC. Amino acid sequence: CASSSRTGKETQYF.

This clone turned up a few times. This chain links TRBV11-3 with TRBJ2-2; D uncertain. Germline V gene data show CDR1 as SGHNT and CDR2 as YENEEA. The length of the CDR3 is 13 residues. Trimming cost V 4 bases and J 2 bases, with 5 bases left between them. The CDR3: CASSSSNTGELFF. The DNA of the CDR3 is TGTGCCAGCAGCTCCAGTAACACCGGGGAGCTGTTTTTT.

The chain uses TRBV7-9 and TRBJ2-1; D possibly matches TRBD1 or TRBD2 (5 bases each). V lost 5 bases to trimming and J lost 5 bases, with 10 bases between them. Germline V lookup: CDR1 SEHNR, CDR2 FQNEAQ (reference sequence). The CDR3 loop spans 13 amino acids. This CDR3 reads CASSHLGDNEQFF. CDR3 DNA sequence: TGTGCCAGCAGCCATTTGGGGGACAATGAGCAGTTCTTC.

About this clone: This sample also contains other DNA sequences that code for the same CDR3. CDR3 region: CASSLGGTTYEQYF. Here the CDR3 DNA reads TGTGCCAGCAGTTTAGGGGGGACAACCTACGAGCAGTACTTC. The chain has TRBV27 and TRBJ2-7; D tentatively fits TRBD1 or TRBD2 (6 bases each). The V end was cut by 2 bases, the J end by 2 bases, with 10 bases between. CDR1 and CDR2 (germline): MNHEY, SMNVEV (reference sequence). The CDR3 is 14 residues long.

The rearrangement links TRBV28 to TRBJ2-3; D gene unclear. Germline assignment: CDR1 MDHEN and CDR2 SYDVKM. The CDR3 sequence is 15 residues long. V dropped 3 bases and J dropped 1 base, with 11 bases sitting between them. CDR3 loop: CASSFGLGRTDTQYF. The CDR3 DNA reads as TGTGCCAGCAGTTTTGGCCTAGGACGCACAGATACGCAGTATTTT.

This sequence joins TRBV7-3 and TRBJ2-5; TRBD2 might be the D (7 bases). Germline values: CDR1 SGHTA, CDR2 FQGTGA. The CDR3 totals 16 residues. V was shortened by 5 bases and J by 4 bases, with 20 bases between the two germline ends. CDR3 sequence (DNA): TGTGCCAGCAGCCCGAGGGGGGGAGCGAGGGGAGAGACCCAGTACTTC. Its translation is CASSPRGGARGETQYF.

V is TRBV5-4 and J is TRBJ2-3; TRBD1 might be the D (6 bases). The V gene lost 2 bases and the J gene lost 2 bases, with 15 bases spanning the gap. Germline-derived CDR1 and CDR2 are SGHNT and YYREEE (reference sequence). The CDR3 sequence is 16 residues long. The CDR3 reads CASSLPTGTTTDTQYF. The CDR3 coding sequence is TGTGCCAGCAGCTTACCAACCGGGACAACCACAGATACGCAGTATTTT.

The V call is TRBV9, the J call TRBJ2-5, with 13 bases fitting TRBD2. Trimming removed 0 bases from V and 3 bases from J; junction bases left unmatched: 8. Germline CDR1 reads SGDLS; CDR2 reads YYNGEE. The CDR3 sequence is 18 residues long. CDR3 residues: CASSVGRTSGSNEETQYF. In DNA, the CDR3 is TGTGCCAGCAGCGTAGGCCGGACTAGCGGGAGCAACGAAGAGACCCAGTACTTC.

A single count supports this clone. Other DNA sequences in the sample encode the same CDR3. The CDR3 reads CASSPGTSGNTDTQYF. Written as DNA, the CDR3 is TGTGCCAGCAGCCCAGGGACTAGCGGAAACACAGATACGCAGTATTTT. The chain recombines TRBV7-9 with TRBJ2-3; TRBD2 aligns across 11 bases. V shed 5 bases, J shed 2 bases, and the junction held 6 bases outside the gene matches. Germline V lookup: CDR1 SEHNR, CDR2 FQNEAQ (reference sequence). CDR3 length: 16 amino acids.

This chain joins TRBV27 and TRBJ1-3; D not resolved. CDR3 length equals 15 residues. Trimming removed 2 bases from V and 0 bases from J, with 8 bases in between. Germline CDR1 is MNHEY and CDR2 is SMNVEV (reference sequence). The CDR3 region is CASSLTRASGNTIYF. The CDR3 DNA sequence: TGTGCCAGCAGTTTAACTCGAGCCTCTGGAAACACCATATATTTT.

J is TRBJ2-7 and V is TRBV7-6; 7 bases line up with TRBD1. The CDR3 sequence is 15 residues long. The germline V gene has CDR1 SGHVS and CDR2 FNYEAQ. V was pared by 5 bases and J by 6 bases, with 13 bases of the junction left unmatched. CDR3 nucleotide sequence: TGTGCCAGCAGCCCATTAGGGGGCGGATATGGCGAGCAGTACTTC. Translating it yields CASSPLGGGYGEQYF.

This rearrangement joins TRBV5-1 to TRBJ1-2; perhaps TRBD1 as D (5 bases). V shed 0 bases and J shed 1 base, with 13 bases lying between them. The CDR3 is 16 amino acids. Germline V gives CDR1 SGHRS, CDR2 YFSETQ. CDR3 region: CASSLDSGRDNYGYTF. CDR3 nucleotide sequence: TGCGCCAGCAGCTTGGACTCAGGGCGGGATAACTATGGCTACACCTTC.

This clone was detected only once. This sequence joins TRBV28 and TRBJ1-2; 7 nucleotides align to TRBD1. CDR1 and CDR2 from the germline V gene are MDHEN and SYDVKM. The trim removed 3 bases at V and 1 base at J, leaving 14 bases unmatched. The CDR3 has 18 residues. The CDR3 loop reads CASSLIAFRDSNNYGYTF. In DNA form, the CDR3 reads TGTGCCAGCAGTTTGATCGCGTTTCGGGACAGCAATAACTATGGCTACACCTTC.

The chain links TRBV10-1 to TRBJ2-1; D is ambiguous. CDR1 WNHNN and CDR2 SYGVQD come from the germline V gene (reference sequence). V was pared by 3 bases and J by 0 bases, with 12 bases between. The CDR3 runs to 16 residues. CDR3 nucleotide sequence: TGCGCCAGCAGTGACAGACACCGTACCTCCTACAATGAGCAGTTCTTC. It codes for CASSDRHRTSYNEQFF.

The J gene is TRBJ2-2, the V gene TRBV2; 9 nucleotides agree with TRBD2. CDR1 is SNHLY, CDR2 FYNNEI, per germline. The CDR3 loop spans 17 amino acids. The ends lost 0 bases at V and 4 bases at J; junction bases unmatched: 6. The CDR3 region is CASSEALWREGTGELFF. The DNA for the CDR3 is TGTGCCAGCAGTGAAGCGCTTTGGCGGGAGGGCACCGGGGAGCTGTTTTTT. Filled out from reference TRBV2 and TRBJ2-2, the complete variable domain reads EPEVTQTPSHQVTQMGQEVILRCVPISNHLYFYWYRQILGQKVEFLVSFYNNEISEKSEIFDDQFSVERPDGSNFTLKIRSTKLEDSAMYFCASSEALWREGTGELFFGEGSRLTVL.

Comments on this clone: Other DNA sequences in this specimen translate into the identical CDR3. The genes are TRBV9 and TRBJ2-7; D may match TRBD1 or TRBD2 (6 bases each). The CDR3 covers 15 residues. V was clipped by 0 bases and J by 4 bases, with 14 bases between them. Germline-derived CDR1 and CDR2 are SGDLS and YYNGEE. Here the CDR3 reads CASSVGGGRGYEQYF. The DNA of the CDR3 is TGTGCCAGCAGCGTAGGTGGGGGGCGCGGGTACGAGCAGTACTTC.

V gene TRBV9 combines with J gene TRBJ2-7; 10 bases line up with TRBD2. V trimming: 4 bases; J trimming: 5 bases; junction bases outside the gene matches: 12. The CDR3 loop spans 16 amino acids. Looked up from germline, CDR1 is SGDLS and CDR2 is YYNGEE. The DNA of the CDR3 is TGTGCCAGCAGCACTACTACTAGCGGGAACCCCCACGAGCAGTACTTC. Its translation is CASSTTTSGNPHEQYF.

The chain is built from TRBV7-8 and TRBJ1-4; the D is unclear. The V end lost 6 bases, the J end lost 3 bases, and 14 bases lay between the germline ends. This CDR3 spans 15 amino acids. Germline V gene lookup returns CDR1 SGHVS and CDR2 FQNEAQ. CDR3 bases: TGTGCCAGCAGATTTGAGGGTTTATCTAATGAAAAACTGTTTTTT. Translation gives CASRFEGLSNEKLFF.

The V call is TRBV7-2, the J call TRBJ1-5, with 7 bases aligning to TRBD1. This CDR3 comprises 15 residues. V shed 0 bases and J 5 bases; nucleotides not matched to a gene: 4. The germline V gene has CDR1 SGHTA and CDR2 FQGNSA. CDR3 DNA: TGTGCCAGCAGCTTAGCAGTCAGGGGGGATCAGCCCCAGCATTTT. Protein product: CASSLAVRGDQPQHF.

CDR3 residues: CASSFGGLGYEQYF. In nucleotides, the CDR3 is TGTGCCAGCAGTTTCGGGGGGCTCGGCTACGAGCAGTACTTC. This chain joins TRBV27 and TRBJ2-7; a weak D match, TRBD2 (7 bases). Germline CDR1 MNHEY, CDR2 SMNVEV (reference sequence). The V and J ends lost 3 bases and 3 bases respectively, with 12 bases between them. CDR3 length: 14 residues.

Regarding this clone: This specimen includes other DNA sequences encoding the same CDR3. V and J are TRBV28 and TRBJ1-1, with no clear D. The CDR3 is 13 amino acids. Germline values: CDR1 MDHEN, CDR2 SYDVKM. V lost 3 bases and J lost 2, with 7 bases in between. This CDR3 is CASSFPGNTEAFF. The CDR3 nucleotides are TGTGCCAGCAGTTTCCCAGGCAACACTGAAGCTTTCTTT.

This chain links TRBV11-2 with TRBJ2-5; D could derive from TRBD1 or TRBD2 (6 bases each). This CDR3 is built from 16 residues. Trimming stripped 4 bases from V and 1 base from J, with 16 bases between. CDR1 is SGHAT, CDR2 FQNNGV, per germline. The CDR3 protein is CASSSYRVGGQETQYF. The DNA for the CDR3 is TGTGCCAGCAGCTCATACAGGGTGGGGGGCCAAGAGACCCAGTACTTC.

The J gene is TRBJ2-6, the V gene TRBV4-1; 8 bases line up with TRBD1. Losses at the gene ends were 0 bases for V and 0 bases for J; bases not matched to a gene: 7. Germline CDR1 and CDR2: MGHRA and YSYEKL. The CDR3 runs to 19 residues. The CDR3 loop reads CASSQERTGTGSGANVLTF. The DNA for the CDR3 is TGCGCCAGCAGCCAAGAGCGGACAGGGACCGGCTCTGGGGCCAACGTCCTGACTTTC.

The CDR3 DNA reads TGCAGCGTTGAGGCGCCGCCCTATGGCTACACCTTC. This gives the protein CSVEAPPYGYTF. This sequence joins TRBV29-1 and TRBJ1-2; D unclear. Germline CDR1 is SQVTM and CDR2 is ANQGSEA. The CDR3 is made up of 12 amino acids. V lost 3 bases to trimming and J lost 4 bases, with 9 bases between them.